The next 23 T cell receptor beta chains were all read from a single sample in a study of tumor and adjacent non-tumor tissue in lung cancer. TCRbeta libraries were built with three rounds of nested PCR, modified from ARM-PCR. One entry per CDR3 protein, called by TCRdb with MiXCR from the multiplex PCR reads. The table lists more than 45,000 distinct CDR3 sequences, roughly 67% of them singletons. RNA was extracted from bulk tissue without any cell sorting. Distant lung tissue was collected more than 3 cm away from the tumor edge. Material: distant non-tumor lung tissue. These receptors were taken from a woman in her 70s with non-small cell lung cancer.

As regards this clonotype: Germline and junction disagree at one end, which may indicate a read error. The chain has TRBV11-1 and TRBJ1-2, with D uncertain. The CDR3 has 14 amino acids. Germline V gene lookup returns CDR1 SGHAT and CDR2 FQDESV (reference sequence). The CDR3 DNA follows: TGTGCCAGCAGACATTCGGGAGTTAGCTATGGCTACGCCTTC. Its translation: CASRHSGVSYGYAF.

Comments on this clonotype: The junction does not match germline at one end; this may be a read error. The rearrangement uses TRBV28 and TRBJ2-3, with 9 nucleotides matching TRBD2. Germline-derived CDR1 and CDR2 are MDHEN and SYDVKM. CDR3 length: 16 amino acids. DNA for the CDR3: TGTGCCAGCGGTTTATCCCTAGCGGGAACCGAAGATACGCAGTATTTT. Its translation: CASGLSLAGTEDTQYF. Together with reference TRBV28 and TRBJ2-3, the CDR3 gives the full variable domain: DVKVTQSSRYLVKRTGEKVFLECVQDMDHENMFWYRQDPGLGLRLIYFSYDVKMKEKGDIPEGYSVSREKKERFSLILESASTNQTSMYLCASGLSLAGTEDTQYFGPGTRLTVL.

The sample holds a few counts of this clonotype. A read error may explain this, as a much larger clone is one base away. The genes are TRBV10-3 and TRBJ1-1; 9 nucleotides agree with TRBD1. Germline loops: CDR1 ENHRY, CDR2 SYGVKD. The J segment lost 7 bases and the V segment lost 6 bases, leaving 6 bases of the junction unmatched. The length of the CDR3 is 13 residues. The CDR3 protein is CAIRDRGGSEAFF. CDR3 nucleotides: TGTGCCATCAGGGACAGGGGAGGAAGTGAAGCTTTCTTT.

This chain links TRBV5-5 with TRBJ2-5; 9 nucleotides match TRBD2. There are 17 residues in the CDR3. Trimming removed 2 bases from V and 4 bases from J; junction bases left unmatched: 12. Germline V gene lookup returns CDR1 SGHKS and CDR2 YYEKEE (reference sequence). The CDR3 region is CASSFYGGRASGETQYF. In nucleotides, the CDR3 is TGTGCCAGCAGCTTCTACGGCGGGAGGGCATCGGGAGAGACCCAGTACTTC.

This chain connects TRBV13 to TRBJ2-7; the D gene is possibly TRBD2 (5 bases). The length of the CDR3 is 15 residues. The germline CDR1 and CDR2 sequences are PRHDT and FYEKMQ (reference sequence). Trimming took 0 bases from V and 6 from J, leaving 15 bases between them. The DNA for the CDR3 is TGTGCCAGCAGCTTAGGGAGTAGAGGGAGTACCGAGCAGTACTTC. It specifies CASSLGSRGSTEQYF.

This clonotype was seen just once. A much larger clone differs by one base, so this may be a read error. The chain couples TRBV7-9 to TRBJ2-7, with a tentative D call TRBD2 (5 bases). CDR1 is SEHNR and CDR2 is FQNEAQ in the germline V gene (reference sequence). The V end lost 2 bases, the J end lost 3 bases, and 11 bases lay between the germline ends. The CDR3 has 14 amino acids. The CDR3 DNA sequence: TGTGCCAGCAGCTTATGTTCGGGGTTCTACGAGCAGTACTTC. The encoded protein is CASSLCSGFYEQYF.

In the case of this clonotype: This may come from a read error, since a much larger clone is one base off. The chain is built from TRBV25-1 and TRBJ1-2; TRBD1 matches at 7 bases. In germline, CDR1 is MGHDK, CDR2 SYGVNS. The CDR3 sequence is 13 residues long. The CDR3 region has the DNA TGTGCCAGCAGTGAGACAGGGTCGAGGGGCTACATCTTC. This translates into CASSETGSRGYIF.

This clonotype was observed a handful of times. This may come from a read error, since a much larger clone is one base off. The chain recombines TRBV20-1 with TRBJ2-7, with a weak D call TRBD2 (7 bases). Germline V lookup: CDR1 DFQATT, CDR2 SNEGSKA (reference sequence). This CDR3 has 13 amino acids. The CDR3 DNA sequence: TGCAGTACTAGAGAGGGGGGGGACTACGAGCAGTACTTC. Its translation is CSTREGGDYEQYF.

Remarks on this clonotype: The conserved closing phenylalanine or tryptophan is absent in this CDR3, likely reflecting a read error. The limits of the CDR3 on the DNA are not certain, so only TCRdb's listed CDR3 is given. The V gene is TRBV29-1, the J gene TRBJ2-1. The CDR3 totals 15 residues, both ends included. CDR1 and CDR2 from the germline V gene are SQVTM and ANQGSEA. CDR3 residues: CSSTPLGGTYNEEFL.

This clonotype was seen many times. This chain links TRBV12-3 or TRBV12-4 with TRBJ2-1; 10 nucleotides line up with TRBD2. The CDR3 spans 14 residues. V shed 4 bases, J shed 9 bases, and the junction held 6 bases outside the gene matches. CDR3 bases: TGTGCCAGCAGTTCCAGCGGGAGGGCTGCTGAGCAGTTCTTC. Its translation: CASSSSGRAAEQFF.

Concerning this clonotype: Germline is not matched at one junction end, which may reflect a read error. In DNA, the CDR3 is TGCGCCAGCGGCCAAGAAGAGGAGGGAGCGGCCCTGGGGGAGACCCAGTACTTC. Translation gives CASGQEEEGAALGETQYF. The rearrangement uses TRBV4-1 and TRBJ2-5, with D tentatively TRBD2 (6 bases). Germline assignment: CDR1 MGHRA and CDR2 YSYEKL. This CDR3 spans 18 amino acids.

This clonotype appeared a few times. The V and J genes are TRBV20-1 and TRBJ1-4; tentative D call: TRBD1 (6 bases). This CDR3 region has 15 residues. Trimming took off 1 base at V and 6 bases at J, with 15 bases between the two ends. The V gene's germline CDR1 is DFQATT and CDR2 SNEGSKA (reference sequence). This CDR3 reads CSARGDIGEDEKLFF. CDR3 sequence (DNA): TGCAGTGCTAGAGGGGACATAGGAGAAGATGAAAAACTGTTTTTT.

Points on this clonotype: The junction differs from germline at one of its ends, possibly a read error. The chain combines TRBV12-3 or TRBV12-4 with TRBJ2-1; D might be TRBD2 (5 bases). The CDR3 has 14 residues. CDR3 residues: CASSRGPSGNEQLF. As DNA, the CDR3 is TGTGCCAGCAGTCGCGGGCCAAGTGGGAATGAACAGCTCTTC.

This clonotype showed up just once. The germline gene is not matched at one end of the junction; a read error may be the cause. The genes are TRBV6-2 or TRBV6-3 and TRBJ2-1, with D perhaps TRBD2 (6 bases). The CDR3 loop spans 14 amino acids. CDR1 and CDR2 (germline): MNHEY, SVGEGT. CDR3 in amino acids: CDSSYYSGNNEQFF. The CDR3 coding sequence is TGTGACAGCAGTTATTATAGCGGCAACAATGAGCAGTTCTTC.

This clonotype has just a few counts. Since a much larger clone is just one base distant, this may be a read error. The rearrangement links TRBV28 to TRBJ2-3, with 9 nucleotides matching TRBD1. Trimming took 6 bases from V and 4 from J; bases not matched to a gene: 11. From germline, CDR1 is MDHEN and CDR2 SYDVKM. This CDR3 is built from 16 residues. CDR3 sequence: CASSTDGTGSPDTQYF. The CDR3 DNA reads TGTGCCAGCAGCACCGACGGGACAGGGAGTCCAGATACGCAGTATTTT.

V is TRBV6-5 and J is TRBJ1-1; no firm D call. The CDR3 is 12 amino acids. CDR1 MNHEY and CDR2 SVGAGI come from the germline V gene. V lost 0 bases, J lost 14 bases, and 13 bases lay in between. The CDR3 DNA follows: TGTGCCAGCAGTTACTCGACCGCCCCCGACTTCTTT. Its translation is CASSYSTAPDFF.

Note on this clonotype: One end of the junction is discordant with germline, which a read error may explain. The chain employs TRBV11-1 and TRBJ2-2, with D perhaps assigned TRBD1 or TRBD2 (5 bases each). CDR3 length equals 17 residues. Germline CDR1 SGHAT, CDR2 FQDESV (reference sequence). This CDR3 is CASSLALGGSHTGELSF. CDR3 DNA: TGTGCCAGCAGCTTAGCGCTTGGGGGTTCGCACACCGGGGAGCTGTCTTTT.

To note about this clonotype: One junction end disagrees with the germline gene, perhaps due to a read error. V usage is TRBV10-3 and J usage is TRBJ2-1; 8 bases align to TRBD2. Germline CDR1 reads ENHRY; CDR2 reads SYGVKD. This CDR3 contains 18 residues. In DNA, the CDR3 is TGTGCAATCAGTGAGCAGGTTAGCGGGGCAAGCTCATACAATGAGCAGTTCTTC. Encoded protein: CAISEQVSGASSYNEQFF.

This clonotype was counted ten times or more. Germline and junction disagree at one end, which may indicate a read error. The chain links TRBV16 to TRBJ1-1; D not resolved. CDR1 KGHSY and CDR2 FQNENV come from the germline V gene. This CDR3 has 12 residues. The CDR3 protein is CAQSGGNAEAFF. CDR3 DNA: TGTGCCCAAAGCGGAGGGAACGCTGAAGCTTTCTTT.

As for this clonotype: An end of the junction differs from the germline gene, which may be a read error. The CDR3: CSVTYGTGDTDTQYF. In nucleotides, the CDR3 is TGCAGCGTCACTTACGGGACAGGCGACACAGATACACAGTATTTT. V usage is TRBV29-1 and J usage is TRBJ2-3, with 8 bases lining up with TRBD1. The length of the CDR3 is 15 residues. The germline CDR1 and CDR2 sequences are SQVTM and ANQGSEA.

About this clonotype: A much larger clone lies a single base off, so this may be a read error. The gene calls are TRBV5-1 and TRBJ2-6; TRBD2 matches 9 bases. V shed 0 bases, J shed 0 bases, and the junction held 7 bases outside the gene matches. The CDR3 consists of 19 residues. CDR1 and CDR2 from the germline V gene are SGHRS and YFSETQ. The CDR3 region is CASSLEVGLASSGANVLTF. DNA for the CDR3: TGCGCCAGCAGCTTGGAGGTGGGACTAGCCAGCTCTGGGGCCAACGTCCTGACTTTC.

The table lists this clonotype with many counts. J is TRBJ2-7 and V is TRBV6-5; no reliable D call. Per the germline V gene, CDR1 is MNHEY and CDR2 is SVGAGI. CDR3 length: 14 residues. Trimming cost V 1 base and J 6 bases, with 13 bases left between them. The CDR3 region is CASSYFGLVGEQYF. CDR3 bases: TGTGCCAGCAGTTACTTCGGTTTGGTCGGCGAGCAGTACTTC.

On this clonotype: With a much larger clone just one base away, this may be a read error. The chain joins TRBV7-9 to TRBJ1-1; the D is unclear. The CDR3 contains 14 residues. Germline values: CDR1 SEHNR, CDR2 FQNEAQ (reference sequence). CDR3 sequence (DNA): TGTGTCAGCAATGACGCGGCATCGAACACTGAAGCTTTCTTT. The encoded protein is CVSNDAASNTEAFF.